This T cell receptor beta chain appears in the sequencing data of a study of long-term antiretroviral therapy in people with HIV. Study as a whole: The earliest samples came about a decade before the 2015 immediate-ART recommendation.

The assay used was immunoSEQ (version v3.0), run at survey level. Sequenced by immunoSEQ multiplex PCR; TCRdb stores in-frame clones only, minus some. This table holds tens of thousands of clones, around 83% found once. Specimens carried about 0.85-11 million cryopreserved PBMC before DNA extraction. General observations from the study: Whereas controls had wider CDR3 length ranges, HIV repertoires had narrower ones. The study found that diversity rose after ART but stayed below transplant donor controls.

The CDR3 spans 13 residues. The germline gives CDR1 GTSNPN, CDR2 SVGIG (reference sequence). V lost 5 bases to trimming and J lost 3 bases, with 14 bases between them. A note on this clone: The target antigen is unknown.

The chain couples TRBV30 to TRBJ2-7; TRBD2 is a possible D gene (6 bases). The source is a man aged 25-45 years with HIV. Sample: unsorted PBMCs, taken 0.7 years before starting antiretroviral therapy. The CDR3 DNA sequence: TGTGCCTGGGCGCGGGGCATTGACTACGAGCAGTACTTC. It encodes CAWARGIDYEQYF.